The 23 T cell receptor beta chains below were found in one sample sequenced in a study of vaccination effects on CD4 cells after COVID-19. CD4+ T cells were isolated after 10 days of culture. Antigen specificity for these receptors is unknown. TCRdb keeps only in-frame clones here, not all; method: immunoSEQ multiplex PCR. The profile shows under 50,000 clones, 50% to 80% of them singletons. The material was CD4+ T cells from PBMCs cultured without peptide, obtained before COVID-19 vaccination. These receptors all stem from a human donor who received a COVID-19 vaccine.

The chain uses TRBV5-4 and TRBJ1-4; unclear D gene. V was clipped by 5 bases and J by 4 bases, with 9 bases between them. This CDR3 region has 13 residues. Looked up from germline, CDR1 is SGHNT and CDR2 is YYREEE (reference sequence). DNA of the CDR3: TGTGCCAGCAGTTCACACAGTAATGAAAAACTGTTTTTT. Protein: CASSSHSNEKLFF.

Relative to its sample, this clone is medium-sized. The CDR3 loop is CASSYQLAGGNNEQFF. CDR3 DNA sequence: TGTGCCAGCAGCTACCAACTAGCGGGGGGTAACAATGAGCAGTTCTTC. The rearrangement uses TRBV2 and TRBJ2-1; 12 bases agree with TRBD2. V trimming: 6 bases; J trimming: 5 bases; junction bases outside the gene matches: 8. The CDR3 length is 16 residues. Germline V gene lookup returns CDR1 SNHLY and CDR2 FYNNEI.

This clone was seen only a few times. The chain carries TRBV7-8 and TRBJ1-2, with 9 bases identical to TRBD1. V trimming: 0 bases; J trimming: 4 bases; junction bases outside the gene matches: 3. The CDR3 runs to 15 residues. Germline CDR1 is SGHVS and CDR2 is FQNEAQ. The CDR3 DNA reads as TGTGCCAGCAGCTTAGCGGGGACAGGGTTCTATGGCTACACCTTC. This gives the protein CASSLAGTGFYGYTF.

V and J are TRBV24-1 and TRBJ1-6; the match to TRBD1 covers 8 bases. V gave up 4 bases and J gave up 0 bases; unmatched junction bases: 10. CDR1 and CDR2 (germline): KGHDR, SFDVKD. CDR3 size: 19 residues. In DNA, the CDR3 is TGTGCCACCAGTGACGGGACAGGCGTTCCGAGCTCCTATAATTCACCCCTCCACTTT. Protein: CATSDGTGVPSSYNSPLHF.

The rearrangement joins TRBV11-2 to TRBJ2-5; D remains unclear. Germline assignment: CDR1 SGHAT and CDR2 FQNNGV. CDR3 length equals 14 residues. Trimming stripped 4 bases from V and 6 bases from J, with 15 bases between. The CDR3 is CASSYMTEGKTQYF. In DNA form, the CDR3 reads TGTGCCAGCAGCTACATGACGGAAGGGAAGACCCAGTACTTC.

This chain links TRBV2 with TRBJ2-1; 7 nucleotides align to TRBD2. This CDR3 comprises 16 residues. V was pared by 0 bases and J by 0 bases, with 2 bases of the junction left unmatched. The germline CDR1 and CDR2 sequences are SNHLY and FYNNEI. CDR3 DNA sequence: TGTGCCAGCAGTGAAGCGGGCGGGAGCTCCTACAATGAGCAGTTCTTC. Encoded protein: CASSEAGGSSYNEQFF.

The genes are TRBV6-5 and TRBJ1-1; D gene ambiguous. This CDR3 spans 14 amino acids. V lost 2 bases and J 11 bases, leaving 18 bases between the germline ends. Germline V gene lookup returns CDR1 MNHEY and CDR2 SVGAGI. The CDR3: CASSYARGGLEAFF. The CDR3 nucleotides read TGTGCCAGCAGTTACGCTAGAGGCGGGTTGGAGGCTTTCTTT.

V and J are TRBV20-1 and TRBJ1-6; possibly TRBD1 for D (5 bases). Germline V gene lookup returns CDR1 DFQATT and CDR2 SNEGSKA (reference sequence). The CDR3 loop spans 15 amino acids. V was clipped by 3 bases and J by 0 bases, with 9 bases between them. CDR3 sequence: CSASNQGSYNSPLHF. CDR3 nucleotides: TGCAGTGCTAGTAACCAGGGCTCCTATAATTCACCCCTCCACTTT.

J is TRBJ1-6 and V is TRBV5-4; D may be TRBD1 (5 bases). Germline V gene sequence: CDR1 SGHNT, CDR2 YYREEE (reference sequence). V dropped 0 bases and J dropped 9 bases, with 13 bases sitting between them. The CDR3 has 15 amino acids. In DNA form, the CDR3 reads TGTGCCAGCAGCTTGGATCGGGGGGTAACTTCACCCCTCCACTTT. It codes for CASSLDRGVTSPLHF.

The V and J genes are TRBV11-2 and TRBJ2-2, with D possibly TRBD2 on 5 matching bases. The CDR3 totals 15 residues. The germline V gene has CDR1 SGHAT and CDR2 FQNNGV. The V and J ends lost 5 bases and 5 bases respectively, with 15 bases between them. Written as DNA, the CDR3 is TGTGCCAGCAGCCGGAGAGGGCCTGGGACCGGGGAGCTGTTTTTT. It is translated as CASSRRGPGTGELFF.

This clone was counted between two and nine times. The chain recombines TRBV4-2 with TRBJ2-7, with 9 bases that match TRBD1. This CDR3 is 16 amino acids long. Germline V CDR1 and CDR2: LGHNA, YNFKEQ. Trimming took 3 bases from V and 2 from J; bases not matched to a gene: 8. Written as DNA, the CDR3 is TGTGCCAGCAGCCAGGAGGACAGGGGAAGGGCCTACGAGCAGTACTTC. Translating it yields CASSQEDRGRAYEQYF.

CDR3 coding DNA: TGTGCCAGCAGCTTGGAAACCGGACAGGGGTATGGCTACACCTTC. This codes for CASSLETGQGYGYTF. This sequence joins TRBV5-4 and TRBJ1-2; 9 bases fit TRBD1. V gave up 0 bases and J gave up 5 bases; unmatched junction bases: 5. There are 15 residues in the CDR3. Germline V lookup: CDR1 SGHNT, CDR2 YYREEE (reference sequence).

This clone was counted a few times. The chain links TRBV6-5 to TRBJ1-2; possibly TRBD1 for D (5 bases). The CDR3 contains 13 residues. CDR1 is MNHEY and CDR2 is SVGAGI in the germline V gene. Trimming removed 10 bases from V and 0 bases from J, with 12 bases in between. CDR3 amino acids: CATRQRTNYGYTF. Written as DNA, the CDR3 is TGTGCCACCAGACAGCGGACTAACTATGGCTACACCTTC.

The CDR3 coding sequence is TGTGCCATCAGTGAGGTGGGGAATGAAAAACTGTTTTTT. The encoded protein is CAISEVGNEKLFF. V usage is TRBV10-3 and J usage is TRBJ1-4; the D is unclear. Trimming took off 2 bases at V and 5 bases at J, with 6 bases between the two ends. Germline CDR1 and CDR2: ENHRY and SYGVKD. The CDR3 length is 13 residues.

The chain is built from TRBV23-1 and TRBJ2-5, with D perhaps TRBD2 (6 bases). TRBV23-1 is an open reading frame, and its role is uncertain. The V end lost 8 bases, the J end lost 4 bases, and 17 bases lay between the germline ends. CDR3 length equals 14 residues. The CDR3 here is CASGPRGPGETQYF. In DNA form, the CDR3 reads TGCGCCAGCGGCCCGCGGGGCCCCGGAGAGACCCAGTACTTC.

The chain links TRBV30 to TRBJ1-6; D is unresolved. The CDR3 spans 13 residues. V was cut by 3 bases and J by 6 bases, with 9 bases left in between. From germline, CDR1 is GTSNPN and CDR2 SVGIG (reference sequence). CDR3 residues: CAWRSQINSPLHF. The CDR3 DNA reads as TGTGCCTGGAGGTCACAGATTAATTCACCCCTCCACTTT.

This chain uses TRBV7-2 with TRBJ2-7, with TRBD2 identical over 11 bases. J was trimmed by 2 bases and V by 5 bases; bases with no gene match: 5. The CDR3 consists of 15 residues. CDR1 SGHTA and CDR2 FQGNSA come from the germline V gene. The CDR3, as DNA: TGTGCCAGCAGCACTACTAGCGGGAGTACCTACGAGCAGTACTTC. This encodes CASSTTSGSTYEQYF.

V gene TRBV5-1 combines with J gene TRBJ1-4; tentative D call: TRBD1 (5 bases). V was cut by 2 bases and J by 7 bases, with 9 bases left in between. Germline CDR1 SGHRS, CDR2 YFSETQ. The CDR3 length is 13 residues. CDR3 sequence: CASSFRGTEKLFF. CDR3 nucleotides: TGCGCCAGCAGCTTCAGAGGGACTGAAAAACTGTTTTTT.

This clone was seen a handful of times. This chain joins TRBV18 and TRBJ1-1, with no clear D. Germline CDR1 is KGHSH and CDR2 is LQKENI. V shed 6 bases and J shed 1 base, with 12 bases lying between them. The CDR3 totals 14 residues. Written as DNA, the CDR3 is TGTGCCAGCTCCCACCAGCACGGGAACACTGAAGCTTTCTTT. This translates into CASSHQHGNTEAFF.

The chain links TRBV11-2 to TRBJ1-1, with 7 bases identical to TRBD1. V shed 5 bases and J 1 base; nucleotides not matched to a gene: 7. The V gene's germline CDR1 is SGHAT and CDR2 FQNNGV. The CDR3 covers 15 residues. CDR3 in DNA: TGTGCCAGCAGCCCCCGGGGACAGACGAACACTGAAGCTTTCTTT. This codes for CASSPRGQTNTEAFF.

The rearrangement links TRBV28 to TRBJ2-7; 11 bases align to TRBD2. V lost 5 bases, J lost 0 bases, and 6 bases stayed unmatched. The CDR3 length is 16 residues. Germline CDR1 is MDHEN and CDR2 is SYDVKM. The CDR3 is CASSDRLAGLSYEQYF. In nucleotides, the CDR3 is TGTGCCAGCAGTGACCGACTAGCGGGACTCTCCTACGAGCAGTACTTC.

V is TRBV6-2 or TRBV6-3 and J is TRBJ1-2, with D unresolved. The CDR3 length is 14 residues. Trimming cost V 5 bases and J 0 bases, with 10 bases left between them. Germline CDR1 MNHEY, CDR2 SVGEGT. The CDR3 nucleotides are TGTGCCAGCAGTCTCGGTTGGACTAACTATGGCTACACCTTC. Its translation is CASSLGWTNYGYTF.

This chain links TRBV11-3 with TRBJ2-1; D remains unclear. CDR1 is SGHNT, CDR2 YENEEA, per germline. The CDR3 extends over 14 amino acids. Trimming cost V 3 bases and J 6 bases, with 12 bases left between them. This chain's CDR3 is CASSFGRGSNEQFF. CDR3 in DNA: TGTGCCAGCAGCTTCGGAAGAGGATCCAATGAGCAGTTCTTC.